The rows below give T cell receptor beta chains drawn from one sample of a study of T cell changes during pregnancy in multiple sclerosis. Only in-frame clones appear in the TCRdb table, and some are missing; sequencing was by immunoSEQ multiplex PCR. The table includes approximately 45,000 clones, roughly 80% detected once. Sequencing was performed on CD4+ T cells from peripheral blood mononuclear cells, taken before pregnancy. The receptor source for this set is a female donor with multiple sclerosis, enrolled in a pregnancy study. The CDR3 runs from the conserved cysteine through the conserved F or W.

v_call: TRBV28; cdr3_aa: CASSLGRDIVYGYTF
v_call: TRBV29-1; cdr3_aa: CSVNGQAAVNGGYTF
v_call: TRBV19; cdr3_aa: CASSISGGVRNTEAFF
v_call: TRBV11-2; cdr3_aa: CASSSGGGNTIYF
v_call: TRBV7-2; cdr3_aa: CASSLSREQYF
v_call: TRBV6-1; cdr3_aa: CASILGQTTGELFF
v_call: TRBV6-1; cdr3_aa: CASIGDPQLNEKLFF
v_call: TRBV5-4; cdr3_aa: CASSSGVVDQPQHF
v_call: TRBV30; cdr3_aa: CAWGDRTDTDTQYF
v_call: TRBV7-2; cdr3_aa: CASSLVVVYTF
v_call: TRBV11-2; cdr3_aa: CASSRRSVEAGELFF
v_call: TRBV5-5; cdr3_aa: CASAGSDNWYGYTF
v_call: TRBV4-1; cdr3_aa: CASSHIGPLRPSYEQYF
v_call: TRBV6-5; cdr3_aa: CASSPGTGGKNEQFF
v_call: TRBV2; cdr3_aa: CASSGDYNEQFF
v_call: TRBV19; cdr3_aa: CASRTTSGGLGGADTQYF
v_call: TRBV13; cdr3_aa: CASSRTVSTPSEQYF
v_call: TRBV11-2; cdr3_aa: CASSSPRQGKNYGYTF
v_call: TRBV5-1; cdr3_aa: CASSLPPGNEQFF
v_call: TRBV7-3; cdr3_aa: CASSPRVNEAKNIQYF
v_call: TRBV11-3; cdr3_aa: CASSRTTGELFF
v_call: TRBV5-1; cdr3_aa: CASSLGDRAYNEQFF